The 22 T cell receptor beta chains given below trace back to one sample, sequenced in a study of CD8+CD57+ T cells in acquired aplastic anemia. Patients selected for sequencing had displayed CD8+CD57+ cell expansion by flow cytometry. For CDR3 and TCR beta VDJ profiling, genomic DNA was the template used. From the reads, TCRdb called clonotypes with MiXCR, one entry per CDR3 protein. The sample lists 80,000 to 100,000 distinct CDR3 sequences, around 68% occurring once. The specimen was sorted CD4+, CD8+, or CD8+CD57+ T cells (not recorded which) from PBMCs. The source is a human donor with aplastic anemia.

The V and J genes are TRBV20-1 and TRBJ2-7; the match to TRBD1 covers 7 bases. In germline, CDR1 is DFQATT, CDR2 SNEGSKA (reference sequence). CDR3 length: 13 amino acids. The J segment lost 1 base and the V segment lost 5 bases, leaving 5 bases of the junction unmatched. The CDR3: CSARRQGSYEQYF. For the CDR3, the DNA is TGCAGTGCTCGCCGACAGGGATCCTACGAGCAGTACTTC.

This chain connects TRBV19 to TRBJ2-5, with 8 positions matching TRBD1. Germline CDR1 is LNHDA and CDR2 is SQIVND (reference sequence). J lost 4 bases, V lost 7 bases, and 11 bases had no gene match. This CDR3 has 15 residues. CDR3: CASNVVAGGSETQYF. CDR3 sequence (DNA): TGTGCCAGTAATGTCGTGGCAGGGGGCTCAGAGACCCAGTACTTC.

The chain recombines TRBV15 with TRBJ2-7; 9 bases are a match to TRBD1. Germline-derived CDR1 and CDR2 are LNHNV and YYDKDF (reference sequence). The CDR3 consists of 16 residues. Unmatched junction bases numbered 6, after V lost 0 bases and J lost 3 bases. The DNA of the CDR3 is TGTGCCACCAGCAGAGAGCCGGGACAGGGTGGCTACGAGCAGTACTTC. Translation: CATSREPGQGGYEQYF. The whole variable domain, filled in from reference TRBV15 and TRBJ2-7, reads DAMVIQNPRYQVTQFGKPVTLSCSQTLNHNVMYWYQQKSSQAPKLLFHYYDKDFNNEADTPDNFQSRRPNTSFCFLDIRSPGLGDTAMYLCATSREPGQGGYEQYFGPGTRLTVT.

The chain links TRBV9 to TRBJ2-5, with 8 bases that match TRBD2. This CDR3 is 15 amino acids long. Germline lookup yields CDR1 SGDLS and CDR2 YYNGEE. J lost 4 bases, V lost 0 bases, and 5 bases had no gene match. Here the CDR3 DNA reads TGTGCCAGCAGCGTAGTCGGGGGGGCGGGAGAGACCCAGTACTTC. Translating it yields CASSVVGGAGETQYF.

This clonotype appeared a few times. The rearrangement joins TRBV7-6 to TRBJ2-3; D unresolved. Trimming stripped 0 bases from V and 2 bases from J, with 3 bases between. CDR3 size: 13 residues. Germline CDR1 SGHVS, CDR2 FNYEAQ. As DNA, the CDR3 is TGTGCCAGCAGCTTAGCCTACACAGATACGCAGTATTTT. Translation: CASSLAYTDTQYF.

This clonotype appeared a few times. The V call is TRBV20-1, the J call TRBJ2-5, with D hard to call. V was shortened by 1 base and J by 4 bases, with 7 bases between the two germline ends. This CDR3 region has 12 residues. The V gene's germline CDR1 is DFQATT and CDR2 SNEGSKA (reference sequence). The CDR3 DNA follows: TGCAGTGCTAGAGGATTAGGAGAGACCCAGTACTTC. It translates to CSARGLGETQYF.

The chain is built from TRBV7-2 and TRBJ2-2; D gene unclear. The CDR3 extends over 14 amino acids. Germline V lookup: CDR1 SGHTA, CDR2 FQGNSA. Trimming stripped 3 bases from V and 1 base from J, with 6 bases between. The CDR3 DNA follows: TGTGCCAGCAGCTTTGGCAGGAACACCGGGGAGCTGTTTTTT. This translates into CASSFGRNTGELFF.

V and J are TRBV15 and TRBJ2-7; a weak D match, TRBD1 (5 bases). Per germline, CDR1 LNHNV and CDR2 YYDKDF (reference sequence). The CDR3 is made up of 13 amino acids. Trimming cost V 0 bases and J 4 bases, with 7 bases left between them. CDR3 in DNA: TGTGCCACCAGCAGAGAGACAGTATACGAGCAGTACTTC. Translating it yields CATSRETVYEQYF. Full variable domain (outside the CDR3, taken from reference TRBV15 and TRBJ2-7): DAMVIQNPRYQVTQFGKPVTLSCSQTLNHNVMYWYQQKSSQAPKLLFHYYDKDFNNEADTPDNFQSRRPNTSFCFLDIRSPGLGDTAMYLCATSRETVYEQYFGPGTRLTVT.

The V call is TRBV20-1, the J call TRBJ1-2; D gene unclear. There are 11 residues in the CDR3. CDR1 and CDR2 (germline): DFQATT, SNEGSKA (reference sequence). The CDR3 DNA reads as TGCAGCTCCGGGACTAACTATGGCTACACCTTC. Amino acids: CSSGTNYGYTF.

In this sample, this clonotype turned up once. J is TRBJ1-6 and V is TRBV6-4, with 8 bases aligning to TRBD1. V lost 6 bases, J lost 10 bases, and 8 bases stayed unmatched. CDR3 length: 14 residues. Germline lookup yields CDR1 MRHNA and CDR2 SNTAGT. The CDR3 DNA is TGTGCCAGCAGCCGGGACAGGACTAACTCACCCCTCCACTTT. Protein product: CASSRDRTNSPLHF.

This chain uses TRBV15 with TRBJ2-2; D remains unclear. CDR3 size: 13 residues. Per the germline V gene, CDR1 is LNHNV and CDR2 is YYDKDF (reference sequence). The V gene lost 3 bases and the J gene lost 6 bases, with 8 bases spanning the gap. The CDR3 sequence is CATSSTWSGELFF. The CDR3 DNA sequence: TGTGCCACCAGCAGTACCTGGTCCGGGGAGCTGTTTTTT.

The table lists this clonotype with many counts. J is TRBJ1-5 and V is TRBV20-1; D unclear. The CDR3 is 13 residues long. Germline loops: CDR1 DFQATT, CDR2 SNEGSKA (reference sequence). With 2 bases removed from V and 0 bases from J, the gap between germline ends came to 5 bases. This chain's CDR3 is CSARPHSNQPQHF. CDR3 DNA sequence: TGCAGTGCTAGACCACATAGCAATCAGCCCCAGCATTTT.

CDR3 residues: CASSLRPNTEAFF. Written as DNA, the CDR3 is TGTGCCAGCAGTTTAAGACCGAACACTGAAGCTTTCTTT. The chain couples TRBV6-5 to TRBJ1-1; no firm D call. This CDR3 is built from 13 residues. V was trimmed by 4 bases and J by 1 base, leaving 7 bases between them. Germline V CDR1 and CDR2: MNHEY, SVGAGI.

This clonotype was picked up one time. The V call is TRBV5-1, the J call TRBJ2-3, with D possibly being TRBD1 or TRBD2 (5 bases each). This CDR3 spans 16 amino acids. The germline V gene encodes CDR1 SGHRS and CDR2 YFSETQ. V lost 0 bases and J lost 1, with 12 bases in between. CDR3 bases: TGCGCCAGCAGCTTGGGGGACGTTACCGGCACAGATACGCAGTATTTT. This encodes CASSLGDVTGTDTQYF. Full variable domain (remainder filled in from reference TRBV5-1 and TRBJ2-3): KAGVTQTPRYLIKTRGQQVTLSCSPISGHRSVSWYQQTPGQGLQFLFEYFSETQRNKGNFPGRFSGRQFSNSRSEMNVSTLELGDSALYLCASSLGDVTGTDTQYFGPGTRLTVL.

This clonotype was detected only once. The chain uses TRBV7-9 and TRBJ2-7, with 11 bases aligning to TRBD2. This CDR3 has 15 amino acids. The germline V gene encodes CDR1 SEHNR and CDR2 FQNEAQ (reference sequence). V lost 5 bases, J lost 3 bases, and 6 bases stayed unmatched. The CDR3 region has the DNA TGTGCCAGCAGCCCCGGGACTAGCGGTGTCTACGAGCAGTACTTC. It translates to CASSPGTSGVYEQYF.

A word on this clonotype: This may come from a read error, since a much larger clone is one base off. The V call is TRBV7-8, the J call TRBJ1-6, with D perhaps TRBD1 (6 bases). The CDR3 sequence is 18 residues long. Germline values: CDR1 SGHVS, CDR2 FQNEAQ. The CDR3 here is CASSADRDLSSYNSPPHF. The CDR3 region has the DNA TGTGCCAGCAGCGCGGACAGAGACTTAAGCTCCTATAATTCACCCCCCCACTTT.

This chain joins TRBV15 and TRBJ2-5; TRBD2 aligns across 7 bases. CDR1 and CDR2 (germline): LNHNV, YYDKDF (reference sequence). This CDR3 has 17 residues. Trimming cost V 1 base and J 5 bases; bases outside gene matches: 13. CDR3 sequence reads: CATSRVAGVGIGETQYF. DNA of the CDR3: TGTGCCACCAGCAGAGTGGCGGGGGTTGGTATAGGGGAGACCCAGTACTTC.

The chain combines TRBV19 with TRBJ2-1, with a possible D match to TRBD1 (5 bases). The V end was cut by 3 bases, the J end by 1 base, with 10 bases between. Per the germline V gene, CDR1 is LNHDA and CDR2 is SQIVND (reference sequence). The CDR3 has 15 residues. The CDR3 reads CASSMGQPSYNEQFF. In DNA, the CDR3 is TGTGCCAGTAGTATGGGGCAGCCGTCCTACAATGAGCAGTTCTTC.

There are many counts of this clonotype. V usage is TRBV2 and J usage is TRBJ1-4; 9 bases match TRBD1. CDR1 and CDR2 (germline): SNHLY, FYNNEI. This CDR3 is built from 18 residues. Trimming cost V 6 bases and J 0 bases; bases outside gene matches: 11. CDR3 DNA: TGTGCCAGCAGAGGGGACAGGGTGCAACAGACAACTAATGAAAAACTGTTTTTT. Protein product: CASRGDRVQQTTNEKLFF.

The table lists this clonotype with a few counts. The CDR3 loop is CSVGETGAHTGELFF. CDR3 nucleotides: TGCAGCGTTGGCGAGACAGGGGCTCACACCGGGGAGCTGTTTTTT. The chain combines TRBV29-1 with TRBJ2-2, with TRBD1 matching over 8 bases. Germline V gene sequence: CDR1 SQVTM, CDR2 ANQGSEA. Trimming cost V 4 bases and J 3 bases; bases outside gene matches: 7. The CDR3 totals 15 residues.

In the case of this clonotype: One end of the junction is discordant with germline, which a read error may explain. V gene TRBV20-1 combines with J gene TRBJ2-1; 7 bases fit TRBD2. Germline V gene sequence: CDR1 DFQATT, CDR2 SNEGSKA (reference sequence). The CDR3 spans 16 residues. CDR3 amino acids: CSARAGGDGPYNEHFF. In DNA, the CDR3 is TGCAGTGCTAGAGCTGGGGGGGACGGACCCTACAATGAGCATTTCTTC.

V is TRBV19 and J is TRBJ2-1, with 13 bases matching TRBD2. Trimming removed 4 bases from V and 8 bases from J; junction bases left unmatched: 5. There are 15 residues in the CDR3. From germline, CDR1 is LNHDA and CDR2 SQIVND (reference sequence). The CDR3 here is CASSTTSGGAYEQFF. CDR3 DNA sequence: TGTGCCAGTAGTACAACTAGCGGGGGGGCGTATGAGCAGTTCTTC.